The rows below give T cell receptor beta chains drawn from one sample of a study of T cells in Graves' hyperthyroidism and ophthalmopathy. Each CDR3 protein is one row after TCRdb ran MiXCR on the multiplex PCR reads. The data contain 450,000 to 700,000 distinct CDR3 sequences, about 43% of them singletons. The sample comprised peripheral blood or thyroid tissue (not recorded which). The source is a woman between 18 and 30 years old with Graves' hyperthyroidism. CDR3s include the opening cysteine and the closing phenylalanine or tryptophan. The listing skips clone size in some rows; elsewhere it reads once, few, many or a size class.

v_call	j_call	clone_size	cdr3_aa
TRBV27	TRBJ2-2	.	CASSLTSEELFF
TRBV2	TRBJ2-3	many	CASSEPDTQYF
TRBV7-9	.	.	CASSLVPAGGLNEQYF
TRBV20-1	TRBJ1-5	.	CSAGGPQETQHF
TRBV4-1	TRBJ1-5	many	CASSLINTGGQPQHF
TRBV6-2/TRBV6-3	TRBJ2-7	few	CASRSGGEYEQYF
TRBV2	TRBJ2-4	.	CASSVDRDKNIQYF
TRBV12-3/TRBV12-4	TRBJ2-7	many	CASSPGRAVYEQYF
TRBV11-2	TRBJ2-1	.	CASSLASGSGEQFF
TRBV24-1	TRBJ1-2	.	CATSVPRGAGGGYTF
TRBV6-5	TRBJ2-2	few	CASSYSGSTGELFF
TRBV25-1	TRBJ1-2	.	CASRGRTGEHSLPLKGRDGYTF
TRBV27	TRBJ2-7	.	CASRQEQGDEQYF
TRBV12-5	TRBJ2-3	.	CASGINTDTQYF
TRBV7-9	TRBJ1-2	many	CASSLGTGADYGYTF
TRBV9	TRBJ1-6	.	CASSVGQNYSPLHF
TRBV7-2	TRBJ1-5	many	CASSLDGGHQPQHF
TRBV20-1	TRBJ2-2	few	CSATSGELFF
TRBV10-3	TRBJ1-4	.	CAISAGQLNEKLFF
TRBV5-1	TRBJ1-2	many	CASSLEAALSNYGYTF
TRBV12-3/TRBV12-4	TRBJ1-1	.	CASITGVNGNTEAFF
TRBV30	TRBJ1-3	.	CAWSVGGNTIYF
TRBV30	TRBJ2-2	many	CAWRSTGTGELFF
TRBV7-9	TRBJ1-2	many	CASVRLPNYGYTF
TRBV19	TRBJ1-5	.	CASTGGGGFGVYSNQPQHF
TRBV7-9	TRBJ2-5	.	CASSYPDSLWETQYF
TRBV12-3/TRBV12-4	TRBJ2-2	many	CASSQNTPPGELFF
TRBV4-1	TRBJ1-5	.	CASSQDGPSSTFGQPQHF